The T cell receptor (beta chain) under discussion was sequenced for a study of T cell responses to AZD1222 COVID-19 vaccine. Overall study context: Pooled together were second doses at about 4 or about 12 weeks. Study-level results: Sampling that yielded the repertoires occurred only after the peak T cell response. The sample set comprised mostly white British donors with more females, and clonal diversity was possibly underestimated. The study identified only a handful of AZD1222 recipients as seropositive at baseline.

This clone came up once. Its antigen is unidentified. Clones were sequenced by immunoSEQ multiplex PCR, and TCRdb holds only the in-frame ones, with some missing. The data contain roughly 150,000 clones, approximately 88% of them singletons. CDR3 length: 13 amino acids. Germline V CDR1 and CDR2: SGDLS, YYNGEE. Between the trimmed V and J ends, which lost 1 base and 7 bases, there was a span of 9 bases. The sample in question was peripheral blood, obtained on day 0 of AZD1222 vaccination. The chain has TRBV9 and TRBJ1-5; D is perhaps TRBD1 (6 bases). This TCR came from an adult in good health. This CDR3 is CASSVSGGQPQHF. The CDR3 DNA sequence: TGTGCCAGCAGCGTATCTGGGGGCCAGCCCCAGCATTTT. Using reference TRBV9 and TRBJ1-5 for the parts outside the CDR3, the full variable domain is DSGVTQTPKHLITATGQRVTLRCSPRSGDLSVYWYQQSLDQGLQFLIQYYNGEERAKGNILERFSAQQFPDLHSELNLSSLELGDSALYFCASSVSGGQPQHFGDGTRLSIL.